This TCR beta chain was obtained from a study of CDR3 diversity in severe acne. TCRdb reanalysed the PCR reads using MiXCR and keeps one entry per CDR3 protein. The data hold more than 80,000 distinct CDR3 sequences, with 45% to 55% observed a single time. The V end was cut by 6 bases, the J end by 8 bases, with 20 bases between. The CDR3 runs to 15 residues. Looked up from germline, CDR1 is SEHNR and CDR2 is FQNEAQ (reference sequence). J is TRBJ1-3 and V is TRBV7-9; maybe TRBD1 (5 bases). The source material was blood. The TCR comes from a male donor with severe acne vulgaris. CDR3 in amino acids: CASSSGDNYGYTIYF. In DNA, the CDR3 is TGTGCCAGCAGTTCGGGGGATAACTATGGCTACACCATATATTTT.